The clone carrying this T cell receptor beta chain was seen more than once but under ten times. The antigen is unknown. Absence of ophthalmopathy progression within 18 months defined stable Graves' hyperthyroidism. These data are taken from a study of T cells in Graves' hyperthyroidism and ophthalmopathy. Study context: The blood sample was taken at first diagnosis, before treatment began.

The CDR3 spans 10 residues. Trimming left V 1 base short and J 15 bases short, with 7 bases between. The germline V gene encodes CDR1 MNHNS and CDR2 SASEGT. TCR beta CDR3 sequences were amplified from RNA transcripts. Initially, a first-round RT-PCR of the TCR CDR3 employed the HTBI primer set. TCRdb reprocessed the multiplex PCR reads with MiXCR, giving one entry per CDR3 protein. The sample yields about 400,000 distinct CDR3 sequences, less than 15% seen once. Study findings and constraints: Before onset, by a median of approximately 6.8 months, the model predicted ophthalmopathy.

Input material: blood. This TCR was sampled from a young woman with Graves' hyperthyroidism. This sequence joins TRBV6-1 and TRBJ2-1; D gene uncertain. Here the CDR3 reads CASSEGKGFF. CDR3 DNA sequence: TGTGCCAGCAGTGAAGGCAAGGGGTTCTTC.